The 7 T cell receptor beta chains presented below share a single source sample, sequenced in a study of CD8+ T cells in alopecia areata. TCR sequencing used cDNA made by reverse transcription of extracted RNA. Data came from immunoSEQ multiplex PCR; TCRdb stores just in-frame clones and leaves some out. The repertoire includes around 300,000 clones, over 45% of them detected once, and 0.75% to 0.95% sits in the top ten. Described treatment: oral pan-JAK inhibitor, 5-10 mg twice daily. The input for sequencing was CD4+ T cells sorted from blood, taken around week 53, from a patient treated with tofacitinib. These TCRs come from a human donor with alopecia areata.

This sequence joins TRBV15 and TRBJ2-1, with 10 bases matching TRBD2. The CDR3 consists of 13 residues. V was pared by 11 bases and J by 7 bases, with 8 bases of the junction left unmatched. CDR1 and CDR2 from the germline V gene are LNHNV and YYDKDF (reference sequence). CDR3 sequence reads: CAARGSGGNEQFF. DNA for the CDR3: TGTGCCGCCCGGGGTAGCGGGGGGAATGAGCAGTTCTTC.

This clone has a handful of counts. The rearrangement uses TRBV10-3 and TRBJ2-7, with TRBD2 matching over 9 bases. The V and J ends lost 4 bases and 2 bases, in that order; junction bases with no gene match: 3. CDR1 and CDR2 from the germline V gene are ENHRY and SYGVKD. This CDR3 has 14 amino acids. CDR3 in amino acids: CAISVSGGPYEQYF. The CDR3 nucleotides are TGTGCCATCAGTGTTAGCGGGGGCCCCTACGAGCAGTACTTC.

The chain couples TRBV30 to TRBJ1-3, with D hard to call. The CDR3 has 14 amino acids. CDR1 is GTSNPN, CDR2 SVGIG, per germline (reference sequence). V was clipped by 4 bases and J by 5 bases, with 15 bases between them. CDR3 DNA sequence: TGTGCCTGGACCCCCGGTTCCATTAGAAACACCATATATTTT. Translating gives CAWTPGSIRNTIYF.

V usage is TRBV29-1 and J usage is TRBJ2-3; D uncertain. The CDR3 consists of 13 residues. From germline, CDR1 is SQVTM and CDR2 ANQGSEA. V was shortened by 6 bases and J by 0 bases, with 10 bases between the two germline ends. The CDR3 DNA is TGCAGCGTGCCCGTTCCAAGCACAGATACGCAGTATTTT. The encoded protein is CSVPVPSTDTQYF.

This chain links TRBV25-1 with TRBJ1-2; 7 bases match TRBD1. V shed 3 bases and J 11 bases; nucleotides not matched to a gene: 9. Germline CDR1 is MGHDK and CDR2 is SYGVNS. CDR3 size: 13 residues. In nucleotides, the CDR3 is TGTGCCAGCAGTGACGCGACAGGGATTGGGTACACCTTC. This codes for CASSDATGIGYTF.

V gene TRBV5-1 combines with J gene TRBJ2-7, with D perhaps TRBD1 (6 bases). The germline V gene has CDR1 SGHRS and CDR2 YFSETQ. The V end was cut by 0 bases, the J end by 1 base, with 8 bases between. The CDR3 extends over 14 amino acids. The CDR3 spells CASSLGQESYEQYF. The CDR3 DNA sequence: TGCGCCAGCAGCTTGGGACAGGAATCCTACGAGCAGTACTTC.

The chain couples TRBV9 to TRBJ1-5, with no clear D. Germline CDR1 is SGDLS and CDR2 is YYNGEE. CDR3 size: 13 residues. Trimming left V 0 bases short and J 4 bases short, with 5 bases between. CDR3 nucleotide sequence: TGTGCCAGCAGCGTAGGCGCAAATCAGCCCCAGCATTTT. Its protein product is CASSVGANQPQHF.